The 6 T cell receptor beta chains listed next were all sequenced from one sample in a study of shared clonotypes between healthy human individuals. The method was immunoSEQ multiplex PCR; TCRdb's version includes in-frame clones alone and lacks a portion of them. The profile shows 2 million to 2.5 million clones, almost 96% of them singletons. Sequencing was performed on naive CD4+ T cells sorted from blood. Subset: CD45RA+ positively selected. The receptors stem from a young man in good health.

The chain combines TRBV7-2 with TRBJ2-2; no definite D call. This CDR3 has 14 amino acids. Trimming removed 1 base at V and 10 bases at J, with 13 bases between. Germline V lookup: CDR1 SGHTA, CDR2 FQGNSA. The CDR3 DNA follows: TGTGCCAGCAGCTTAGGGTGGGCGGCTGAGGAGCTGTTTTTT. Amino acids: CASSLGWAAEELFF.

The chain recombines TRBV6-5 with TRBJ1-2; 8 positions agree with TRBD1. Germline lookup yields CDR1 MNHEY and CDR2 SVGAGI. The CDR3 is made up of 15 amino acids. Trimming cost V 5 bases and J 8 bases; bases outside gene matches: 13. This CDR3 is CASSRFGNTGGGYTF. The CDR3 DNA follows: TGTGCCAGCAGTAGATTTGGGAATACAGGGGGAGGCTACACCTTC.

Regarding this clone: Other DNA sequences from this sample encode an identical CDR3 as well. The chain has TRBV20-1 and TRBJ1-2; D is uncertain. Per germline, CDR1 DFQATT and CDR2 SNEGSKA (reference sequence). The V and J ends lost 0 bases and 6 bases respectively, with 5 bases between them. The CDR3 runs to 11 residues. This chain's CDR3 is CSARERDGYTF. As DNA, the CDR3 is TGCAGTGCTAGAGAAAGGGATGGCTACACCTTC.

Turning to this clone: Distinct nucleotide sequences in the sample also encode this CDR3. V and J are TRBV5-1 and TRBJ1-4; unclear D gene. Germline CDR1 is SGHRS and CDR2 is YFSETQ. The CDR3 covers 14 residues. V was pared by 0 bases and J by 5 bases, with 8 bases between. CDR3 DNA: TGCGCCAGCAGCTTGGCTGGGCAAAATGAAAAACTGTTTTTT. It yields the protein CASSLAGQNEKLFF.

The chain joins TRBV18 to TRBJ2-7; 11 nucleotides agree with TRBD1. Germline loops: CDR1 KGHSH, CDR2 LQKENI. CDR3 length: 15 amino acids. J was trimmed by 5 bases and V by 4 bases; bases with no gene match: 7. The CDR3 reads CASSLHRDRGDEQYF. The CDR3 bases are TGTGCCAGCTCACTTCACCGGGACAGGGGGGACGAGCAGTACTTC.

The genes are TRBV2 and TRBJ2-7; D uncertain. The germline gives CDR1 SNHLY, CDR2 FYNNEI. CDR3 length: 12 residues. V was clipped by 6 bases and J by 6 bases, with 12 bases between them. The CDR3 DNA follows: TGTGCCAGCAGAGTGGCAGGATCCGAGCAGTACTTC. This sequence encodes CASRVAGSEQYF.